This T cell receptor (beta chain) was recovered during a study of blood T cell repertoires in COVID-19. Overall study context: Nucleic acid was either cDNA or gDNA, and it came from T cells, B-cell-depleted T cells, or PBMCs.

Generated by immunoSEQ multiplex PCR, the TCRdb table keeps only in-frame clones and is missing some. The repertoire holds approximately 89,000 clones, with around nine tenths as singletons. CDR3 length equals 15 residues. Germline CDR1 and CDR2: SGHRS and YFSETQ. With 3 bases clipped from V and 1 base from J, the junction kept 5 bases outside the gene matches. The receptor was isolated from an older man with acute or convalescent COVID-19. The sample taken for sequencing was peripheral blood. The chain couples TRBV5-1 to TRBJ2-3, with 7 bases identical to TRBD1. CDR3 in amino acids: CASSSTGVGTDTQYF. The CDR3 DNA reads TGCGCCAGCAGCTCCACAGGGGTGGGCACAGATACGCAGTATTTT.